The clone carrying this T cell receptor (beta chain) was seen at least ten times. Antigen specificity is unknown. The sample is drawn from a study of neurological immune-mediated disorders. Deletions cut 7 bases from V and 2 bases from J, with 12 bases between. The CDR3 loop spans 13 amino acids. Germline CDR1 reads SQVTM; CDR2 reads ANQGSEA. By 5'RACE with 10-nucleotide random UMIs, the cDNA was made. From 15-18 subjects, every sequencing run obtained over 160 million TCR-beta sequences. TCRdb passed the 5' RACE reads through MiXCR, listing each CDR3 protein once. The profile shows approximately 30,000 distinct CDR3 sequences, about 7% of them singletons. Broader study findings: CDR3 amino acid sequences found in expanded clones were never shared across subjects, suggesting private repertoires in all groups. Falling below healthy controls, multiple sclerosis showed the least TCR clonal expansion, while HTLV-1-associated myelopathy showed the most.

The TCR sequence derives from a woman between 50 and 59 years old in good health. The chain combines TRBV29-1 with TRBJ1-3; unclear D gene. Sample: PBMCs. CDR3 region: CSGLSIAGNTIYF. The CDR3 nucleotides read TGCAGCGGCTTGTCTATAGCTGGAAACACCATATATTTT.